Sequencing of this T cell receptor beta chain was carried out in a study of T cell responses to AZD1222 COVID-19 vaccine. Generated by immunoSEQ multiplex PCR, the TCRdb table keeps only in-frame clones and is missing some. Of tens of thousands of clones in the sample, roughly 90% were seen once. The sequence derives from an adult in good health. The source was peripheral blood, collected on day 0 of AZD1222 vaccination.

The DNA for the CDR3 is TGCGCCAGCAGTCATGGACAGGGTGGATCACCCCTCCACTTT. Residues: CASSHGQGGSPLHF. This chain uses TRBV10-2 with TRBJ1-6, with 8 bases aligning to TRBD1. CDR1 is WSHSY, CDR2 SAAADI, per germline. The CDR3 runs 14 residues. V lost 5 bases to trimming and J lost 10 bases; unmatched junction nucleotides: 7.